The rows below give T cell receptor beta chains drawn from one sample of a study of blood T cell repertoires in COVID-19. Data came from immunoSEQ multiplex PCR; TCRdb stores just in-frame clones and leaves some out. The table records 200,000 to 250,000 clones, 75% to 90% of them present only once. The sample taken for sequencing was PBMCs or T cells enriched from blood (not recorded which). Every receptor here comes from a man aged 45 to 65 who had been exposed to COVID-19. Both conserved end residues are part of each CDR3. The D gene is left open where the match is weak. Size is omitted from some rows. Given values are once, few, many or a class for expanded clones.

abundance | j_gene | d_gene | v_gene | CDR3nt | CDR3aa
- | TRBJ2-3 | TRBD1 | TRBV11-2 | TGTGCCAGCAGCTCCGGGACAGGGACAGATACGCAGTATTTT | CASSSGTGTDTQYF
- | TRBJ1-2 | TRBD1 | TRBV4-1 | TGCGCCAGCAGCCAACCAACGACAGGGGGTCACTATGGCTACACCTTC | CASSQPTTGGHYGYTF
- | TRBJ1-6 | - | TRBV19 | TGTGCCAGTAGTATAGTCGCGACAGCTAATTCACCCCTCCACTTT | CASSIVATANSPLHF
- | TRBJ2-1 | - | TRBV6-5 | TGTGCCAGCAGTTACATCCCCGGCGGTGAGCAGTTCTTC | CASSYIPGGEQFF
- | TRBJ1-2 | TRBD1 | TRBV7-9 | TGTGCCAGCAGCTTAGGGGGGACAGGAGGTCTAGGCTACACCTTC | CASSLGGTGGLGYTF
- | TRBJ2-5 | TRBD2 | TRBV7-3 | TGTGCCAGCAGCCCTCTAGCGGGAGTGGGGGCCCAGTACTTC | CASSPLAGVGAQYF
once | TRBJ2-3 | - | TRBV15 | TGTGCCACCAGCAGAGACCGCGGCACAGATACGCAGTATTTT | CATSRDRGTDTQYF
- | TRBJ2-3 | - | TRBV19 | TGTGCCAGTAGTATTCATGGGGGCGACGCAGATACGCAGTATTTT | CASSIHGGDADTQYF
- | TRBJ2-5 | TRBD2 | TRBV10-3 | TGTGCCATCAGCACTAGCGGGAGGAAATTCTGGGACCAGTACTTC | CAISTSGRKFWDQYF
- | TRBJ1-1 | TRBD1 | TRBV13 | TGTGCCAGCAGCTCCTTAGGACAGGGAGGGACTGAAGCTTTCTTT | CASSSLGQGGTEAFF
- | TRBJ1-2 | - | TRBV5-8 | TGTGCCAGCAGCCTGAGAGGGTTTGGCTACACCTTC | CASSLRGFGYTF
once | TRBJ1-1 | - | TRBV28 | TGTGCCAGCAGTCCCAGGGTGAGCACTGAAGCTTTCTTT | CASSPRVSTEAFF
once | TRBJ1-1 | - | TRBV24-1 | TGTGCCACCAGTGACACTACCCCGGAGGCTGAAGCTTTCTTT | CATSDTTPEAEAFF
- | TRBJ1-6 | - | TRBV25-1 | TGTGCCAGCAGTGCCAGTTGGGGAGATTCACCCCTCCACTTT | CASSASWGDSPLHF
- | TRBJ1-1 | - | TRBV4-2 | TGTGCCAGCAGCCAAGATAGGGGGAGAGAAGCTTTCTTT | CASSQDRGREAFF
- | TRBJ1-2 | TRBD1 | TRBV11-2 | TGTGCCAGCAGCCCTCTTACAGGGGGCGCCGGGGGCTACACCTTC | CASSPLTGGAGGYTF
once | TRBJ1-1 | - | TRBV28 | TGTGCCAGCAGTTTGACAGGAATGAACACTGAAGCTTTCTTT | CASSLTGMNTEAFF
- | TRBJ1-6 | TRBD1 | TRBV27 | TGTGCCAGCAGTCTGACAGGGCCGGGTTTTACACCCCTCCACTTT | CASSLTGPGFTPLHF
- | TRBJ1-2 | TRBD1 | TRBV5-1 | TGCGCCGGTAAATCCGGGACAGGGGACGACGATGGGGGCTACACCTTC | CAGKSGTGDDDGGYTF
- | TRBJ1-1 | TRBD1 | TRBV15 | TGTGCCACCAGCAGAGTGGGGACAGGGGGAAGGACTGAAGCTTTCTTT | CATSRVGTGGRTEAFF
- | TRBJ2-5 | TRBD2 | TRBV5-6 | TGTGCCAGCAGCTCCCTTCTAGCGGGAGTAGAGACCCAGTACTTC | CASSSLLAGVETQYF
- | TRBJ2-1 | - | TRBV6-4 | TGTGCCAGCAGTGACTCGCAGGCTGTCTCCTACAATGAGCAGTTCTTC | CASSDSQAVSYNEQFF
- | TRBJ1-6 | TRBD1 | TRBV28 | TGTGCCAGCAGTCTGGGACAGAACCTGGAGGCCCTCCACTTT | CASSLGQNLEALHF
- | TRBJ1-2 | TRBD1 | TRBV18 | TGTGCCAGCTCAAGCTTCCGGGACAGGATTTTCTATGGCTACACCTTC | CASSSFRDRIFYGYTF
- | TRBJ2-3 | - | TRBV28 | TGTGCCAGCAGGCCCCGCGGTAGTCCCCTGACAGATACGCAGTATTTT | CASRPRGSPLTDTQYF
- | TRBJ1-3 | - | TRBV19 | TGTGCCAGTAGTATTACCGGTTCTGGAAACACCATATATTTT | CASSITGSGNTIYF
- | TRBJ1-3 | - | TRBV7-8 | TGTGCCAGCAGCGTATACAGGGACGGAAACACCATATATTTT | CASSVYRDGNTIYF
- | TRBJ1-5 | - | TRBV19 | TGTGCCAGTAGTATAAGTGCCCAGGATAATCAGCCCCAGCATTTT | CASSISAQDNQPQHF
- | TRBJ2-6 | - | TRBV10-2 | TGCGCCACCCTCAGATCTGGGGCCAACGTCCTGACTTTC | CATLRSGANVLTF
- | TRBJ2-1 | TRBD2 | TRBV3-1/TRBV3-2 | TGTGCCAGCAGCCAAGAGCTGCGCAGGGAGGGCTACAATGAGCAGTTCTTC | CASSQELRREGYNEQFF
- | TRBJ1-2 | - | TRBV28 | TGTGCCAGCAGGTCGGCGGCTTATGGCTACACCTTC | CASRSAAYGYTF
- | TRBJ1-4 | - | TRBV11-2 | TGTGCCAGCAGCACGCTTGGACTGGAAAAACTGTTTTTT | CASSTLGLEKLFF
- | TRBJ1-3 | - | TRBV5-1 | TGCGCCAGCAGCTGGGGGGGAGCCGGGGATTCTGGAAACACCATATATTTT | CASSWGGAGDSGNTIYF
- | TRBJ2-5 | TRBD1 | TRBV19 | TGTGCCAGTACTTCACCACAGGGGGGAGAGACCCAGTACTTC | CASTSPQGGETQYF
- | TRBJ2-2 | TRBD1 | TRBV18 | TGTGCCAGCTCACGTTATTCGGGACAGGGGTTCACCGGGGAGCTGTTTTTT | CASSRYSGQGFTGELFF
- | TRBJ1-5 | - | TRBV9 | TGTGCCAGCAGCGTAGATAGCGATCAGCCCCAGCATTTT | CASSVDSDQPQHF
- | TRBJ2-7 | - | TRBV2 | TGTGCCAGTCACGGGGGGACAGGAGGTTCCTACGAGCAGTACTTC | CASHGGTGGSYEQYF
- | TRBJ2-1 | - | TRBV30 | TGTGCCTGGAGAGAGACAGCGTCTCTAAAACAGTTCTTC | CAWRETASLKQFF
- | TRBJ1-1 | - | TRBV18 | TGTGCCAGCTCATCACAGGGACAAGGGATGAACACTGAAGCTTTCTTT | CASSSQGQGMNTEAFF
once | TRBJ2-4 | TRBD1 | TRBV2 | TGTGCCAGCACCAACTCCGGGACAGGGTCTTTTGGCATTCAGTACTTC | CASTNSGTGSFGIQYF
- | TRBJ1-6 | TRBD1 | TRBV11-2 | TGTGCCAGCAGCTCCCCTTTGGGACAGATGAATTCACCCCTCCACTTT | CASSSPLGQMNSPLHF
- | TRBJ2-7 | TRBD2 | TRBV5-5 | TGTGCCAGCAGCCCACCTGGGACTAGCGGGGAGCAGTACTTC | CASSPPGTSGEQYF
- | TRBJ1-1 | - | TRBV5-1 | TGCGCCAGCAGCCTTCTCAGCGCAGGGGACCTCCGCACTGAAGCTTTCTTT | CASSLLSAGDLRTEAFF
- | TRBJ1-5 | TRBD1 | TRBV2 | TGTGCCAGCAACAACAGGGGACGCAATCAGCCCCAGCATTTT | CASNNRGRNQPQHF
- | TRBJ1-5 | - | TRBV11-3 | TGTGCCAGCAGCTTAACAGCAGATCAGCCCCAGCATTTT | CASSLTADQPQHF
- | TRBJ2-3 | TRBD1 | TRBV5-1 | TGCGCCAGCAGACCCGGGACAGGGCCAGATACGCAGTATTTT | CASRPGTGPDTQYF
- | TRBJ1-3 | - | TRBV28 | TGTGCCAGCAGTTTACAGGGAAACACCATATATTTT | CASSLQGNTIYF
few | TRBJ1-2 | TRBD1 | TRBV28 | TGTGCCAGCAGATTCCGGGACAGGGGCCGTGCTGGCTATGGCTACACCTTC | CASRFRDRGRAGYGYTF
- | TRBJ1-3 | - | TRBV28 | TGTGCCAGCAGTTTGCTAAGCTCTGGAAACACCATATATTTT | CASSLLSSGNTIYF
- | TRBJ2-2 | - | TRBV11-2 | TGTGCCAGCAGCTTAGTCGGGGGGCCGTTCAGTACCGGGGAGCTGTTTTTT | CASSLVGGPFSTGELFF
- | TRBJ1-2 | TRBD1 | TRBV13 | TGTGCCAGCAGCCAATACCGGACAGGCGGTAACTATGGCTACACCTTC | CASSQYRTGGNYGYTF
- | TRBJ2-2 | - | TRBV2 | TGTGCCAGCAGTGAATTTCAGGGTAGAGCCGGGGAGCTGTTTTTT | CASSEFQGRAGELFF
- | TRBJ2-3 | TRBD1 | TRBV7-9 | TGTGCCAGCAGCTTAGGGAGTACAGGGGGAGATACGCAGTATTTT | CASSLGSTGGDTQYF
- | TRBJ1-6 | TRBD1 | TRBV9 | TGTGCCAGCAGCTCCGCGGGACAGGTTGATTCACCCCTCCACTTT | CASSSAGQVDSPLHF
- | TRBJ1-1 | TRBD1 | TRBV28 | TGTGCCACTAGACAGGGGACCCTGTACACTGAAGCTTTCTTT | CATRQGTLYTEAFF